This T cell receptor (beta chain) was retrieved from a study of cytomegalovirus exposure and HLA in healthy donors. Clones were read by immunoSEQ multiplex PCR, and TCRdb kept only the in-frame ones, dropping some. The sample lists under 100,000 clones, approximately 96% seen once, with under 1.5% in the top ten. The CDR3 is 13 amino acids. Looked up from germline, CDR1 is MNHEY and CDR2 is SVGAGI. V was shortened by 5 bases and J by 9 bases, with 11 bases between the two germline ends. General study points: Cytomegalovirus association was assigned to some 160 TCR beta chains. According to a subsequent analysis, TCR clusters from the first cohort were inclined to appear together in the 120 validation repertoires.

As concerns this clone: Antigen: not known.

While the first cohort had some 700 subjects, the donors belonged to the separate validation cohort of about 110 subjects. Sequencing used PBMCs. The sequence was collected from a woman under 30 in good health and CMV-seronegative. The rearrangement uses TRBV6-5 and TRBJ1-6; D is uncertain. CDR3 in amino acids: CASSPQEGSPLHF. Written as DNA, the CDR3 is TGTGCCAGCAGTCCCCAGGAGGGTTCACCCCTCCACTTT.